This T cell receptor beta chain came from a study of tumor-infiltrating lymphocytes in primary liver carcinoma. For the study at large: All patients, whether men or women, fell within 30 to 69 years of age. General observations from the study: Tumors significantly exceeded blood in top-250-clone fraction (p = 0.039).

Co-extraction of both nucleic acids (RNA and DNA) used roughly 20-34 mg of unsorted bulk tissue. Each tumor specimen held more than 75% viable tumor cells. Germline CDR1 reads SQVTM; CDR2 reads ANQGSEA. The CDR3 extends over 13 amino acids. As for this clonotype: Antigen unknown.

With roughly 540 ng total RNA as template and a constant-region primer, TCR beta cDNA was made. What produced the TCR beta libraries was three nested multiplex PCR rounds using slightly modified ARM-PCR. Primers for the first two PCR rounds were TRBV1-TRBV30 forward primers and a C-beta reverse primer (approximately 10 cycles per round). One entry per CDR3 protein, called by TCRdb with MiXCR from the multiplex PCR reads. Counted here are tens of thousands of distinct CDR3 sequences, about two thirds occurring once; the ten biggest clones make up 57%. The chain carries TRBV29-1 and TRBJ2-7; D may match TRBD1 or TRBD2 (6 bases each). Sequencing was carried out using liver tumor tissue from sampling region 2. Subset specified: tumor region T2, inferior pole. The TCR sequence derives from a man in his forties with primary liver carcinoma and hepatitis B virus infection. CDR3 in DNA: TGCAGGGCTTCAGGGGAGGCCTCCTACGAGCAGTACTTC. It is translated as CRASGEASYEQYF.